This T cell receptor (beta chain) was identified in a study of T-cell reconstitution after alpha-beta-depleted transplantation in children. On this clonotype itself: The junction departs from germline at one end; a sequencing error may be responsible.

This CDR3 has 14 residues. From germline, CDR1 is DFQATT and CDR2 SNEGSKA (reference sequence). Construction of the TCRbeta library involved unique molecular identifiers. TCRdb re-called the PCR reads through MiXCR, storing one row per CDR3 protein. The sample yields 440,000 or so distinct CDR3 sequences, about 45% seen once. The clonotype originates from a girl under 10 years old with aplastic anemia, due to receive a stem cell transplant. Sequenced here: PBMCs, sampled before TCRalphabeta/CD19-depleted stem cell transplant. This chain connects TRBV20-1 to TRBJ2-3, with TRBD2 identical over 9 bases. The CDR3 nucleotides read TGCAGTGCCTATCTAGCGGGACGACCAGATACGCCGTATTTT. It specifies CSAYLAGRPDTPYF.